This T cell receptor (beta chain) appears in the sequencing data of a study of CD8 T cells in ankylosing spondylitis. This clonotype was seen ten or more times. Antigen: not known. TCRdb ran MiXCR on the 5' RACE reads and lists one entry per CDR3 protein. The sample comprises about 210,000 distinct CDR3 sequences, around 8% of which are singletons, and around 4.9% rests with the top ten. Study-wide points: Earlier authors reported some of these motif variants in reactive arthritis synovial fluid and blood.

Sequencing was performed on blood, either unsorted or a sorted T cell fraction (not recorded which). This sequence originates from a female donor with ankylosing spondylitis or in good health (not recorded which).

CDR3 sequence reads: CASSLAASGRSDTQYF. Here the CDR3 DNA reads TGCGCCAGCAGCTTGGCCGCTAGCGGGAGGTCTGATACGCAGTATTTT. The rearrangement joins TRBV5-1 to TRBJ2-3, with 11 bases lining up with TRBD2. The V and J ends lost 0 bases and 6 bases, in that order; junction bases with no gene match: 6. This CDR3 has 16 residues. Germline CDR1 and CDR2: SGHRS and YFSETQ.